This TCR beta chain was sequenced for a study of blood T cell repertoires in COVID-19. In germline, CDR1 is MDHEN, CDR2 SYDVKM. Trimming removed 5 bases at V and 6 bases at J, with 11 bases between. There are 13 residues in the CDR3. The method was immunoSEQ multiplex PCR; TCRdb's version includes in-frame clones alone and lacks a portion of them. The sample records about 100,000 clones, about 90% being singletons. The source of this sequence is a man in his late teens or twenties with COVID-19, enrolled during active disease. The gene calls are TRBV28 and TRBJ2-1, with D perhaps TRBD2 (5 bases). Sequencing used peripheral blood. CDR3 sequence: CASSPPGSNEQFF. As DNA, the CDR3 is TGTGCCAGCAGTCCCCCGGGGTCCAATGAGCAGTTCTTC.